The T cell receptor beta chain under discussion was sequenced for a study of CD8 T cells in ankylosing spondylitis. Worth noting for this clonotype: The antigen remains undetermined.

Quantitative 5'-RACE with molecular barcodes produced the TCR beta libraries. In TCRdb, the 5' RACE reads were re-called with MiXCR into one record per CDR3 protein. This sample yields about 440,000 distinct CDR3 sequences, of which roughly a sixth are seen a single time; approximately 1% belongs to the top ten. Study-level results: Seemingly characteristic of ankylosing spondylitis blood was a TCR beta motif consisting of roughly 8 highly homologous variants. Peripheral blood samples showed relatively rare disease-linked clones, and these clones were CD8+.

The germline V gene encodes CDR1 LGHDT and CDR2 YNNKEL (reference sequence). This CDR3 has 15 residues. Between the trimmed V and J ends, which lost 1 base and 1 base, there was a span of 10 bases. Sequenced sample: blood, either unsorted or a sorted T cell fraction (not recorded which). The receptor comes from a male donor with ankylosing spondylitis. The chain is built from TRBV3-1 and TRBJ1-1, with D unresolved. The CDR3 loop is CASSQVGRGNTEAFF. The CDR3 DNA is TGTGCCAGCAGCCAAGTGGGGAGAGGGAACACTGAAGCTTTCTTT. Variable domain in full (rest from reference TRBV3-1 and TRBJ1-1): DTAVSQTPKYLVTQMGNDKSIKCEQNLGHDTMYWYKQDSKKFLKIMFSYNNKELIINETVPNRFSPKSPDKAHLNLHINSLELGDSAVYFCASSQVGRGNTEAFFGQGTRLTVV.